This is a list of T cell receptor beta chains from one sample in a study of T cell repertoires in cytomegalovirus infection. TCRdb passed the reads through MiXCR, listing each CDR3 protein once. The profile covers under 800,000 distinct CDR3 sequences, with approximately 25% appearing a single time and less than 10% taken by the ten largest. The sample consisted of CD8+ T cells from PBMCs. The receptors were gathered from a human donor in good health (CMV status not recorded). Some clones in this sample may be carry-over from other donors' samples. Both conserved end residues are part of each CDR3. A D gene is named only where the DNA matches it firmly. Size is omitted from some rows. Given values are once, few, many or a class for expanded clones.

D | J | size | V | CDR3 | DNA
. | TRBJ1-1 | once | TRBV20-1 | CSAGVGTEAFF | TGCAGTGCCGGGGTGGGCACTGAAGCTTTCTTT
. | TRBJ2-5 | . | TRBV7-6 | CASSSTPYQETQYF | TGTGCCAGCAGCTCGACACCTTACCAAGAGACCCAGTACTTC
. | TRBJ1-1 | many | TRBV7-6 | CASSFGAGLNTEAFF | TGTGCCAGCAGCTTTGGGGCAGGGTTAAACACTGAAGCTTTCTTT
TRBD1 | TRBJ1-5 | many | TRBV27 | CASSAGTGKQPQHF | TGTGCCAGCAGTGCCGGGACAGGGAAGCAGCCCCAGCATTTT
TRBD2 | TRBJ2-7 | many | TRBV7-6 | CASSSTTSGVSYEQYF | TGTGCCAGCAGCTCGACCACTAGCGGCGTCTCCTACGAGCAGTACTTC
. | TRBJ2-5 | . | TRBV28 | CASSPVTSSRKTQYF | TGTGCCAGCAGCCCCGTTACGTCCAGCAGGAAGACCCAGTACTTC
. | TRBJ1-2 | . | TRBV2 | CASTGRTVLGYTF | TGTGCCAGCACCGGTAGGACAGTCTTGGGCTACACCTTC
. | TRBJ2-4 | few | TRBV29-1 | CSVVGVVGEWSAKNIQYF | TGCAGCGTTGTAGGGGTGGTCGGTGAGTGGTCGGCCAAAAACATTCAGTACTTC
. | TRBJ1-1 | many | TRBV14 | CASSQEINTEAFF | TGTGCCAGCAGCCAAGAGATCAACACTGAAGCTTTCTTT
. | TRBJ2-3 | many | TRBV7-2 | CASSPGLTDTQYF | TGTGCCAGCAGCCCGGGTCTCACAGATACGCAGTATTTT
TRBD1 | TRBJ2-1 | . | TRBV20-1 | CSAFEQGVGEQFF | TGCAGTGCTTTCGAACAGGGGGTCGGTGAGCAGTTCTTC
TRBD2 | TRBJ2-1 | many | TRBV15 | CATRGTSGPRAYNEQFF | TGTGCCACCAGGGGGACTAGCGGTCCCAGGGCCTACAATGAGCAGTTCTTC
. | TRBJ2-1 | many | TRBV5-1 | CASSLAAFVEVGLNEQFF | TGCGCCAGCAGCTTGGCCGCCTTCGTAGAGGTCGGATTGAATGAGCAGTTCTTC
. | TRBJ2-7 | . | TRBV20-1 | CSATGQTYEQYF | TGCAGTGCTACGGGACAAACCTACGAGCAGTACTTC
. | TRBJ1-5 | . | TRBV6-4 | CASSERPGGNQPQHF | TGTGCCAGCAGTGAGAGGCCCGGGGGCAATCAGCCCCAGCATTTT
. | TRBJ2-1 | many | TRBV7-9 | CASSLARVVNNEQFF | TGTGCCAGCAGCTTAGCGCGGGTGGTTAACAATGAGCAGTTCTTC
. | TRBJ1-1 | many | TRBV7-2 | CASSSTVGGFIEAFF | TGTGCCAGCAGCTCTACAGTGGGGGGGTTTATCGAAGCTTTCTTT
. | TRBJ1-4 | . | TRBV4-1 | CASSPVGPGAEKLFF | TGCGCCAGCAGCCCCGTGGGCCCTGGGGCGGAAAAACTGTTTTTT
. | TRBJ2-7 | few | TRBV15 | CATSRVVLDRGSSYEQYF | TGTGCCACCAGCAGAGTCGTCTTGGACAGAGGATCGTCGTACGAGCAGTACTTC
. | TRBJ1-1 | many | TRBV7-9 | CASVQANTEAFF | TGTGCCAGCGTACAAGCGAACACTGAAGCTTTCTTT
. | TRBJ2-1 | many | TRBV7-6 | CASSVDPTFYNEQFF | TGTGCCAGCAGCGTGGACCCGACTTTCTACAATGAGCAGTTCTTC
. | TRBJ1-1 | few | TRBV29-1 | CSVEEEGWNTEAFF | TGCAGCGTTGAAGAGGAGGGCTGGAACACTGAAGCTTTCTTT
TRBD2 | TRBJ2-1 | . | TRBV4-3 | CASFPSGGGAYNEQFF | TGCGCTAGCTTTCCTTCTGGCGGGGGGGCCTACAATGAGCAGTTCTTC
. | TRBJ1-5 | many | TRBV7-2 | CASSPAGNQPQHF | TGTGCCAGCAGCCCAGCGGGAAATCAGCCCCAGCATTTT
TRBD1 | TRBJ1-1 | . | TRBV9 | CASSPKSGQSNTEAFF | TGTGCCAGCAGCCCCAAATCGGGACAGTCGAACACTGAAGCTTTCTTT
TRBD2 | TRBJ2-7 | . | TRBV11-2 | CASSTRGLAGGPSSYEQYF | TGTGCCAGCAGTACACGGGGACTAGCGGGGGGTCCAAGCTCCTACGAGCAGTACTTC
. | TRBJ2-1 | few | TRBV27 | CASSLSSAGDEQFF | TGTGCCAGCAGTTTATCTAGCGCAGGCGATGAGCAGTTCTTC
. | TRBJ2-5 | many | TRBV7-2 | CASSLVTETQETQYF | TGTGCCAGCAGCTTAGTAACAGAGACTCAAGAGACCCAGTACTTC
TRBD1 | TRBJ2-5 | few | TRBV28 | CASSPPQGAGTQYF | TGTGCCAGCAGTCCACCTCAGGGGGCTGGGACCCAGTACTTC
. | TRBJ2-2 | . | TRBV28 | CASSLGTGRNTGELFF | TGTGCCAGCAGTTTGGGTACAGGGAGAAACACCGGGGAGCTGTTTTTT
TRBD2 | TRBJ2-2 | many | TRBV4-1 | CASSHASGGGGWTGELFF | TGCGCCAGCAGCCATGCCTCGGGAGGGGGGGGATGGACCGGGGAGCTGTTTTTT
TRBD1 | TRBJ2-1 | . | TRBV20-1 | CSARKSGQGSYNEQFF | TGCAGTGCTAGAAAATCCGGACAGGGCTCCTACAATGAGCAGTTCTTC
TRBD2 | TRBJ2-1 | . | TRBV5-6 | CASTPGTSGVNEQFF | TGTGCCAGCACCCCCGGGACTAGCGGGGTCAATGAGCAGTTCTTC
TRBD1 | TRBJ1-1 | . | TRBV5-6 | CASSLGRQGVFAEAFF | TGTGCCAGCAGCTTAGGTCGACAGGGTGTCTTCGCTGAAGCTTTCTTT
. | TRBJ2-1 | . | TRBV7-6 | CASSLGVGGGPDEQFF | TGTGCCAGCAGCTTAGGGGTAGGGGGGGGGCCGGATGAGCAGTTCTTC
. | TRBJ2-1 | many | TRBV7-2 | CASTPWPYNEQFF | TGTGCCAGCACCCCCTGGCCCTACAATGAGCAGTTCTTC
TRBD2 | TRBJ2-3 | few | TRBV27 | CASKAPSAGADTQYF | TGTGCCAGCAAAGCGCCTTCGGCGGGGGCAGATACGCAGTATTTT
. | TRBJ1-4 | few | TRBV4-2 | CASSQRQGSEKLFF | TGTGCCAGCAGCCAACGCCAGGGCAGTGAAAAACTGTTTTTT
TRBD1 | TRBJ1-1 | few | TRBV23-1 | CASSEDRGAFF | TGCGCCAGCAGTGAAGACAGGGGAGCTTTCTTT
. | TRBJ2-2 | many | TRBV7-8 | CASSPPRTYTGELFF | TGTGCCAGCAGCCCCCCCAGGACTTACACCGGGGAGCTGTTTTTT
TRBD1 | TRBJ2-7 | few | TRBV2 | CASSEEGRGQGAYEQYF | TGTGCCAGCAGTGAAGAGGGTAGGGGACAGGGAGCCTACGAGCAGTACTTC
. | TRBJ1-5 | few | TRBV7-9 | CASSLGPLGDRVQSPQHF | TGTGCCAGCAGCCTCGGGCCTCTTGGGGACCGTGTACAATCGCCCCAGCATTTT